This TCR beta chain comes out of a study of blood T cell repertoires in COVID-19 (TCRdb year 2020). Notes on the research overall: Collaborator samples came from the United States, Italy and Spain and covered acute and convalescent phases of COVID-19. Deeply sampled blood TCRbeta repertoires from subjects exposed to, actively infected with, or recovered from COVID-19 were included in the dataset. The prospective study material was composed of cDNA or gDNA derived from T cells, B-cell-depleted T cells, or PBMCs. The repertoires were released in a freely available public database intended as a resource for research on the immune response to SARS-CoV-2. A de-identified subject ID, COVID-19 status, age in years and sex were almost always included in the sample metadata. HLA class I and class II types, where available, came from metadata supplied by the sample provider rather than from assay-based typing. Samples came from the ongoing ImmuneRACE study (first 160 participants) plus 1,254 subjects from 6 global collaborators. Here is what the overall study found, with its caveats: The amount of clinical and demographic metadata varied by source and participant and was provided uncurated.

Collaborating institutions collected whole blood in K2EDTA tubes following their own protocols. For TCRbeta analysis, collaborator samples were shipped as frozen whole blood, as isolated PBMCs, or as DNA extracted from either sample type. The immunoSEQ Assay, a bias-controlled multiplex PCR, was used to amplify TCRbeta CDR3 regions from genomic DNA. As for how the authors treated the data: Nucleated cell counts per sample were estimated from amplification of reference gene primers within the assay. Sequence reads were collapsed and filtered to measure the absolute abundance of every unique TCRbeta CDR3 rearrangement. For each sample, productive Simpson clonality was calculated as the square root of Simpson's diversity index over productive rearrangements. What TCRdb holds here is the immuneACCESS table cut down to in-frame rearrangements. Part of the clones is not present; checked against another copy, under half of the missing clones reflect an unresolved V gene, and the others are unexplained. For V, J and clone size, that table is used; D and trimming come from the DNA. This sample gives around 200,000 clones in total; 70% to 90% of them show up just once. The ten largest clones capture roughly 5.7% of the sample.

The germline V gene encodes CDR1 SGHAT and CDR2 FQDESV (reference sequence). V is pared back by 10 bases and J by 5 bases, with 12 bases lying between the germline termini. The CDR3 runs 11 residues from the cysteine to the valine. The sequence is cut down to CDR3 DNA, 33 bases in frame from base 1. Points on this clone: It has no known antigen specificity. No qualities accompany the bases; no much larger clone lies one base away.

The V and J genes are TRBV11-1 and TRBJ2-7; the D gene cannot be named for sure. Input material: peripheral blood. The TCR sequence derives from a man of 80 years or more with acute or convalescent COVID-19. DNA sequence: TGTGCCAATAAGCCCACGGACGAGCAGTACGTC. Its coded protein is CANKPTDEQYV.